A single T cell receptor beta chain is shown here with its context. No cognate antigen has been identified for it. One base away there is no much larger clone; base qualities are not given. The data were obtained in a study of blood T cell repertoires in COVID-19 (dated by TCRdb to the early 2020s). Some background on the complete study: Collaborator samples came from the United States, Italy and Spain and covered acute and convalescent phases of COVID-19. The prospective study material was composed of cDNA or gDNA derived from T cells, B-cell-depleted T cells, or PBMCs. The dataset comprised deeply sampled blood TCRbeta repertoires from subjects exposed to, actively infected with, or recovered from COVID-19. The repertoires were made available in a free public database intended to serve as a resource for research on the immune response to SARS-CoV-2. The samples were drawn from the first 160 participants of the ongoing ImmuneRACE study and from under 1,500 subjects provided by 6 global collaborators. A de-identified subject ID, COVID-19 status, age in years and sex were almost always included in the sample metadata. Where available, HLA class I and class II types were obtained from metadata supplied by the sample provider rather than from assay-based typing. Summary of the overall study and its limitations: The quantity of clinical and demographic metadata differed by source and by participant and was supplied without curation.

The immunoSEQ Assay, a bias-controlled multiplex PCR, was used to amplify TCRbeta CDR3 regions from genomic DNA. The published analysis was carried out like this. Within the assay, amplification of reference gene primers was used to estimate how many nucleated cells each sample contained. To quantify the absolute abundance of each unique TCRbeta CDR3 rearrangement, sequence reads were collapsed and filtered. For each sample, productive Simpson clonality was calculated by taking the square root of Simpson's diversity index across productive rearrangements. TCRdb took this table from immuneACCESS and kept in-frame rearrangements with V and J called. Such tables lack part of the clones; where checked against another copy, unresolved V genes explain under half of the gap, and the rest is unexplained. The V and J calls and clone size were taken over from that table, and D and trimming were inferred from the DNA. In all, the sample holds some 240,000 clones, and 81% of those were seen once. Clones ranked in the top ten supply around 7.5% of the sample.

The CDR1 and CDR2 encoded by the germline V gene (reference sequence) are SEHNR and FQNEAQ. Trimming costs V 3 bases and J 2 bases, and their ends lie 11 bases apart. The CDR3 spans 14 residues, from the cysteine through the phenylalanine. Only CDR3 DNA remains: 42 bases, in frame from the first base. One collaborating source in Seattle enrolled patients during active infection and followed them longitudinally through the course of disease. Whole blood was collected in K2EDTA tubes by collaborating institutions according to the institutions' own protocols. For TCRbeta analysis, collaborators shipped samples in one of three forms: frozen whole blood, isolated PBMCs, or DNA extracted from either of those sample types.

Recombination joined TRBV7-9 with TRBJ2-7; TRBD1 might be the D gene, on 5 matching bases. Sequences were obtained from peripheral blood. The source of this sequence is a woman of 80 years or more with COVID-19, enrolled during active disease. The DNA is TGTGCCAGCAGCTTCAGGGCAAAGCCCTACGAGCAGTACTTC. The resulting protein is CASSFRAKPYEQYF.